Listed here are 10 T cell receptor beta chains from one sample, sequenced in a study of shared clonotypes between healthy human individuals. Generated by immunoSEQ multiplex PCR, the TCRdb table keeps only in-frame clones and is missing some. The sample comprises millions of clones, 85% to 95% of which are singletons, and 0.13% rests with the top ten. Sequencing was performed on naive CD4+ T cells sorted from blood. Regarding subset: CD45RA+ positively selected. The receptors were gathered from a man younger than 35 in good health.

The genes are TRBV6-5 and TRBJ1-2, with D uncertain. The CDR3 has 15 amino acids. The V end was cut by 2 bases, the J end by 4 bases, with 14 bases between. CDR1 and CDR2 from the germline V gene are MNHEY and SVGAGI. The CDR3, as DNA: TGTGCCAGCAGTTACGTCGGGCTAGCATCCTATGGCTACACCTTC. As protein: CASSYVGLASYGYTF.

V and J are TRBV7-8 and TRBJ1-3, with D possibly matching TRBD1 (5 bases). The germline V gene encodes CDR1 SGHVS and CDR2 FQNEAQ. Trimming shortened V by 3 bases and J by 0 bases, and 9 bases separated the two germline ends. There are 15 residues in the CDR3. The CDR3 is CASSLGLPSGNTIYF. The CDR3 DNA sequence: TGTGCCAGCAGCTTGGGGCTGCCCTCTGGAAACACCATATATTTT.

The chain links TRBV14 to TRBJ1-4; a possible D gene is TRBD1 (5 bases). V dropped 2 bases and J dropped 7 bases, with 17 bases sitting between them. This CDR3 is 16 amino acids long. Germline lookup yields CDR1 SGHDN and CDR2 FVKESK. The CDR3 sequence is CASSQKQENGIEKLFF. The CDR3, as DNA: TGTGCCAGCAGCCAAAAACAGGAGAACGGCATTGAAAAACTGTTTTTT.

V and J are TRBV28 and TRBJ2-1; D possibly uses TRBD1 or TRBD2 (5 bases each). Looked up from germline, CDR1 is MDHEN and CDR2 is SYDVKM. This CDR3 is 15 amino acids long. Trimming took off 6 bases at V and 6 bases at J, with 18 bases between the two ends. Here the CDR3 reads CASRTGTDGTNEQFF. CDR3 sequence (DNA): TGTGCCAGCAGGACCGGGACCGATGGGACCAATGAGCAGTTCTTC.

A single count supports this clone. This rearrangement joins TRBV19 to TRBJ1-5, with unresolved D. The CDR3 sequence is 12 residues long. The V end lost 7 bases, the J end lost 5 bases, and 9 bases lay between the germline ends. Germline CDR1 is LNHDA and CDR2 is SQIVND (reference sequence). The CDR3: CASKGLYQPQHF. CDR3 in DNA: TGTGCCAGTAAAGGATTGTATCAGCCCCAGCATTTT.

The CDR3 DNA sequence: TGTGCCAGCAGCCTCCGTCTGTCTCCCTCTGGAAACACCATATATTTT. It translates to CASSLRLSPSGNTIYF. The chain couples TRBV6-7 to TRBJ1-3; no clear D gene. TRBV6-7 is assigned to the ORF class and has an uncertain function. CDR3 length: 16 amino acids. Trimming took 6 bases from V and 0 from J, leaving 15 bases between them.

V and J are TRBV28 and TRBJ1-1; the D gene is possibly TRBD1 (5 bases). CDR1 and CDR2 (germline): MDHEN, SYDVKM. The CDR3 totals 18 residues. V lost 6 bases and J lost 1, with 24 bases in between. In DNA form, the CDR3 reads TGTGCCAGCAGAAACCAGAGGCAGGGAATGAAGCGGAACACTGAAGCTTTCTTT. Translated: CASRNQRQGMKRNTEAFF.

V and J are TRBV6-1 and TRBJ1-2, with D possibly being TRBD1 (5 bases). This CDR3 is 13 amino acids long. CDR1 is MNHNS, CDR2 SASEGT, per germline. V lost 3 bases, J lost 4 bases, and 9 bases lay in between. The CDR3 region has the DNA TGTGCCAGCAGTGACCACAGGAGCTATGGCTACACCTTC. Its protein product is CASSDHRSYGYTF.

The rearrangement uses TRBV7-9 and TRBJ2-7, with D possibly TRBD1 on 6 matching bases. V lost 5 bases to trimming and J lost 5 bases, with 16 bases between them. The germline V gene encodes CDR1 SEHNR and CDR2 FQNEAQ (reference sequence). This CDR3 has 14 amino acids. In DNA form, the CDR3 reads TGTGCCAGCAGCCCAGGGAGACAGGCGGACGAGCAGTACTTC. This sequence encodes CASSPGRQADEQYF.

The chain links TRBV28 to TRBJ2-3; D gene uncertain. Trimming took 2 bases from V and 6 from J, leaving 9 bases between them. In germline, CDR1 is MDHEN, CDR2 SYDVKM. The CDR3 spans 13 residues. The CDR3 protein is CASSLVGQDTQYF. The CDR3, as DNA: TGTGCCAGCAGTTTAGTGGGCCAGGATACGCAGTATTTT.